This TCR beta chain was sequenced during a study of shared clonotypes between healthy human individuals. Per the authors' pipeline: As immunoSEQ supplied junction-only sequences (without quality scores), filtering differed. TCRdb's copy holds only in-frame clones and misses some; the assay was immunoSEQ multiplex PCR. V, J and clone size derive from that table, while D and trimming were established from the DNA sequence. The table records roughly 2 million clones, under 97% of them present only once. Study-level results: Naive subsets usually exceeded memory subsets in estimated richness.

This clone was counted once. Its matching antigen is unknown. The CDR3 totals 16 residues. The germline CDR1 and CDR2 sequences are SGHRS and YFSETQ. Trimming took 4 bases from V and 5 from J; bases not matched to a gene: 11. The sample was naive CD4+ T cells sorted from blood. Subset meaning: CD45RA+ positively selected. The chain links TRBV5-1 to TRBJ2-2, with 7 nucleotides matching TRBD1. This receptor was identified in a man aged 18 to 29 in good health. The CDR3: CASSPGVSTGTGELFF. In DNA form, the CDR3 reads TGCGCCAGCAGCCCTGGCGTATCGACAGGGACCGGGGAGCTGTTTTTT.